Below are 18 T cell receptor beta chains sequenced from a single sample in a study of cytomegalovirus exposure and HLA in healthy donors. Here immunoSEQ multiplex PCR was the method, and the copy in TCRdb shows in-frame clones only, minus some. This sample has about 120,000 clones, with 70% to 90% found just once. Material for sequencing was PBMCs. The receptors here all came from a woman aged 18-29 years in good health and CMV-seronegative.

The V and J genes are TRBV9 and TRBJ1-2; D is possibly TRBD1 (5 bases). CDR1 is SGDLS and CDR2 is YYNGEE in the germline V gene. V gave up 0 bases and J gave up 4 bases, with 7 bases separating them. This CDR3 contains 13 residues. CDR3 amino acids: CASSVAGFYGYTF. For the CDR3, the DNA is TGTGCCAGCAGCGTAGCAGGGTTCTATGGCTACACCTTC.

This clone was counted only a few times. J is TRBJ1-2 and V is TRBV28; D remains ambiguous. The CDR3 is made up of 13 amino acids. Trimming removed 6 bases from V and 8 bases from J, with 16 bases in between. Germline lookup yields CDR1 MDHEN and CDR2 SYDVKM. The CDR3 loop is CASRRIAGGGYTF. The CDR3 bases are TGTGCCAGCAGGCGGATCGCGGGTGGCGGCTACACCTTC.

The chain links TRBV6-5 to TRBJ2-1; 7 bases are shared with TRBD2. V shed 4 bases and J 4 bases; nucleotides not matched to a gene: 7. Germline CDR1 reads MNHEY; CDR2 reads SVGAGI. The CDR3 length is 15 residues. CDR3 in DNA: TGTGCCAGCAGTTCTCTTGGCGGGGGATACAATGAGCAGTTCTTC. Protein product: CASSSLGGGYNEQFF.

The CDR3 region has the DNA TGTGCCAGCAGCTCTGAACAGGGGGTCTTGGGTGAAGCTTTCTTT. As protein: CASSSEQGVLGEAFF. This rearrangement joins TRBV6-5 to TRBJ1-1; 8 bases agree with TRBD1. V trimming: 6 bases; J trimming: 7 bases; junction bases outside the gene matches: 13. CDR3 length: 15 amino acids. CDR1 is MNHEY, CDR2 SVGAGI, per germline.

This rearrangement joins TRBV14 to TRBJ2-7; D is unclear. CDR1 and CDR2 (germline): SGHDN, FVKESK. The germline V and J ends were trimmed by 1 base and 2 bases, with 12 bases remaining between them. This CDR3 has 15 residues. Written as DNA, the CDR3 is TGTGCCAGCAGCCAAGTAAGCAGGTCTGCCTACGAGCAGTACTTC. Amino acids: CASSQVSRSAYEQYF.

V and J are TRBV19 and TRBJ2-1; TRBD1 aligns across 7 bases. Germline V gene lookup returns CDR1 LNHDA and CDR2 SQIVND (reference sequence). CDR3 size: 14 residues. V lost 7 bases to trimming and J lost 8 bases; unmatched junction nucleotides: 11. The CDR3 nucleotides read TGTGCCAGTACCTTAAAGGGGGCGTTTTATGAGCAGTTCTTC. Amino acid sequence: CASTLKGAFYEQFF.

CDR3 sequence reads: CASSAGVRHSYEQYF. CDR3 nucleotides: TGTGCCAGCAGCGCAGGGGTTCGTCACTCCTACGAGCAGTACTTC. The V and J genes are TRBV5-5 and TRBJ2-7; maybe TRBD1 (6 bases). Germline V gives CDR1 SGHKS, CDR2 YYEKEE (reference sequence). Trimming removed 4 bases from V and 0 bases from J, with 14 bases in between. The CDR3 is made up of 15 amino acids.

The J gene is TRBJ2-3, the V gene TRBV19, with D maybe TRBD2 (5 bases). This CDR3 is built from 14 residues. The ends were cut back, 3 bases at V and 6 bases at J, with 13 bases in the middle. Germline V gene lookup returns CDR1 LNHDA and CDR2 SQIVND (reference sequence). The chain's CDR3 is CASSMRGRADTQYF. The CDR3 nucleotides are TGTGCCAGTAGTATGAGAGGGAGAGCGGATACGCAGTATTTT.

V is TRBV27 and J is TRBJ1-2; weak D call: TRBD1 (5 bases). The CDR3 runs to 15 residues. Looked up from germline, CDR1 is MNHEY and CDR2 is SMNVEV (reference sequence). V was pared by 3 bases and J by 8 bases, with 19 bases between. CDR3 sequence (DNA): TGTGCCAGCAGTTTGACCACCCAGGGTTCGCAAGGCTACACCTTC. Translated: CASSLTTQGSQGYTF.

The chain combines TRBV5-1 with TRBJ1-6; maybe TRBD1 (5 bases). Germline CDR1 is SGHRS and CDR2 is YFSETQ. V was pared by 4 bases and J by 7 bases, with 21 bases between. This CDR3 region has 17 residues. This CDR3 is CASSLEGVGRANSPLHF. Here the CDR3 DNA reads TGCGCCAGCAGCCTAGAAGGGGTAGGCAGGGCGAATTCACCCCTCCACTTT.

The chain is built from TRBV6-1 and TRBJ2-7, with D perhaps matching TRBD2 (5 bases). The CDR3 totals 15 residues. The germline V and J ends were trimmed by 1 base and 0 bases, with 10 bases remaining between them. Germline CDR1 reads MNHNS; CDR2 reads SASEGT. This CDR3 reads CASSEVATLSYEQYF. DNA for the CDR3: TGTGCCAGCAGTGAAGTAGCGACTCTCTCCTACGAGCAGTACTTC.

CDR3 sequence reads: CASSSDPRGANTGELFF. CDR3 in DNA: TGTGCCAGCAGCTCCGATCCTCGGGGGGCGAACACCGGGGAGCTGTTTTTT. The chain recombines TRBV5-4 with TRBJ2-2; 7 bases align to TRBD2. Germline V gives CDR1 SGHNT, CDR2 YYREEE (reference sequence). The trim removed 3 bases at V and 0 bases at J, leaving 8 bases unmatched. The CDR3 totals 17 residues.

The rearrangement uses TRBV2 and TRBJ1-1, with TRBD1 identical over 9 bases. The CDR3 has 15 amino acids. Germline CDR1 SNHLY, CDR2 FYNNEI. With 7 bases clipped from V and 6 bases from J, the junction kept 12 bases outside the gene matches. Here the CDR3 DNA reads TGTGCCAGCACTCAGACCGGGACAGGGCTTTCTGAAGCTTTCTTT. This encodes CASTQTGTGLSEAFF.

This chain connects TRBV18 to TRBJ2-1; TRBD2 matches at 12 bases. Germline lookup yields CDR1 KGHSH and CDR2 LQKENI. V was clipped by 2 bases and J by 6 bases; unmatched bases: 5. This CDR3 spans 16 amino acids. CDR3 sequence reads: CASSPLLAGGLNEQFF. CDR3 sequence (DNA): TGTGCCAGCTCACCATTACTAGCGGGAGGACTCAATGAGCAGTTCTTC.

This clone has a handful of counts. The chain recombines TRBV18 with TRBJ1-2, with D hard to call. V shed 3 bases and J shed 4 bases, with 15 bases lying between them. The CDR3 loop spans 15 amino acids. Germline V gene lookup returns CDR1 KGHSH and CDR2 LQKENI. In DNA, the CDR3 is TGTGCCAGCTCACCGGTCCAGGAGGTGTCCTATGGCTACACCTTC. It codes for CASSPVQEVSYGYTF.

V usage is TRBV12-5 and J usage is TRBJ1-5; D not resolved. Trimming took off 1 base at V and 2 bases at J, with 9 bases between the two ends. This CDR3 is built from 15 residues. The V gene's germline CDR1 is LGHNT and CDR2 FRNRAP. CDR3 in amino acids: CASGLGGGGNQPQHF. The CDR3, as DNA: TGTGCTAGTGGTTTGGGCGGCGGAGGCAATCAGCCCCAGCATTTT.

In this sample, this clone turned up many times. This chain links TRBV29-1 with TRBJ1-1; unclear D gene. CDR1 SQVTM and CDR2 ANQGSEA come from the germline V gene. V lost 4 bases and J lost 5, with 11 bases in between. This CDR3 region has 12 residues. The CDR3 bases are TGCAGCGTTGTCCCAGCGGAGACTGAAGCTTTCTTT. It encodes CSVVPAETEAFF.

V gene TRBV7-3 combines with J gene TRBJ2-7; D unclear. This CDR3 comprises 15 residues. The germline CDR1 and CDR2 sequences are SGHTA and FQGTGA. Trimming removed 2 bases at V and 3 bases at J, with 14 bases between. CDR3 nucleotides: TGTGCCAGCAGCTTAGAAACTACGACCAGCTACGAGCAGTACTTC. Translation gives CASSLETTTSYEQYF.